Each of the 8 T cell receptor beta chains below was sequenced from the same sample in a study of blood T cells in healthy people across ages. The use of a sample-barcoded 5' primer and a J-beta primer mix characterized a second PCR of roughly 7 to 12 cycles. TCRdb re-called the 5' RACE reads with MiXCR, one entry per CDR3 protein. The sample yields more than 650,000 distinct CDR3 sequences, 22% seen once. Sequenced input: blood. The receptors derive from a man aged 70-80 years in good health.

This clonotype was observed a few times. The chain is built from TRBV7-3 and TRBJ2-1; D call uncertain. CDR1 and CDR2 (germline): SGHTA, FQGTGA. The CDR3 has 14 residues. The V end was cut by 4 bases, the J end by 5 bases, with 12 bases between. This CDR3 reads CASSSPGPNNEQFF. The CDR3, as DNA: TGTGCCAGCAGCTCCCCCGGGCCGAACAATGAGCAGTTCTTC.

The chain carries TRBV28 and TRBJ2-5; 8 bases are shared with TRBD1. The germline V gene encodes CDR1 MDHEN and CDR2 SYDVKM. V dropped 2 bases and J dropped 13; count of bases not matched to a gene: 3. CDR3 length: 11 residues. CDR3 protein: CASSLRDRLYF. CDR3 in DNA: TGTGCCAGCAGTTTACGGGACAGGTTGTACTTC.

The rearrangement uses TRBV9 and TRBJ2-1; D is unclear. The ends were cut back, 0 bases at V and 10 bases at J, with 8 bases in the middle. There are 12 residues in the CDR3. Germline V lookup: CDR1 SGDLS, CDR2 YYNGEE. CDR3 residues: CASSVGGAEQFF. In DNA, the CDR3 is TGTGCCAGCAGCGTAGGTGGAGCGGAGCAGTTCTTC.

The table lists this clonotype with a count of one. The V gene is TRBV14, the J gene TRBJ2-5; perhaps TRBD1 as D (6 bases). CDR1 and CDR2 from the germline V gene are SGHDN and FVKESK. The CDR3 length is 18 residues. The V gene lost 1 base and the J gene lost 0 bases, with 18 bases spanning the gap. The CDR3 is CASSQVTKDRIYQETQYF. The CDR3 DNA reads TGTGCCAGCAGCCAAGTAACGAAGGACAGAATATACCAAGAGACCCAGTACTTC.

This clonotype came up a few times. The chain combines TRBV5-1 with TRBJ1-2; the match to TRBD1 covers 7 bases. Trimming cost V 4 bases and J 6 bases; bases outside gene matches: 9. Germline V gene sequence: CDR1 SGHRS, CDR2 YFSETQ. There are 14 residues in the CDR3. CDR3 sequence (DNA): TGCGCCAGCAGCCCAGACAGGGTTGGTGATGGCTACACCTTC. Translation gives CASSPDRVGDGYTF.

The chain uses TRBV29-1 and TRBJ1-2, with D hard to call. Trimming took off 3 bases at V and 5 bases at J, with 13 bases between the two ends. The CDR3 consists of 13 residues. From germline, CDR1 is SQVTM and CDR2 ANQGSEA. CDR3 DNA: TGCAGCGTTGAGGGCGGGTTCGGATATGGCTACACCTTC. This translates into CSVEGGFGYGYTF.

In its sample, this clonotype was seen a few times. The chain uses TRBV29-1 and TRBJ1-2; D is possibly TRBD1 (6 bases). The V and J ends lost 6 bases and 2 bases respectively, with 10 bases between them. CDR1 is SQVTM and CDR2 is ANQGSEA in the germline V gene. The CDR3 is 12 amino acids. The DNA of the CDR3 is TGCAGCGTGAGGACAGAGAACTATGGCTACACCTTC. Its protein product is CSVRTENYGYTF.

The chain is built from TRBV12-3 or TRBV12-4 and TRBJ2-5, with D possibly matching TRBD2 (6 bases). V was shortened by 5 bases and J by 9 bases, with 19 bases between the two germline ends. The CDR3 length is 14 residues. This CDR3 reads CASSHSGDALAQYF. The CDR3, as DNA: TGTGCCAGCAGTCACTCGGGGGACGCCCTGGCCCAGTACTTC.